A selection of T cell receptor beta chains follows, all from one sample in a study of regulatory T cells in long-lasting Graves disease. From the multiplex PCR reads, TCRdb called clonotypes with MiXCR, one entry per CDR3 protein. This table holds hundreds of thousands of distinct CDR3 sequences, over 15% found once. These data were also reused for a study on T cells in Graves' hyperthyroidism and ophthalmopathy.

Specimen: peripheral blood mononuclear cells (PBMCs), collected at new diagnosis, from a patient treated with antithyroid drugs. These TCRs come from a man in his forties or fifties with Graves disease. Both conserved end residues are part of each CDR3. D genes are given only for firm matches. Not all rows give a size; the values are once, few, many and, for expanded clones, a class.

V	size	J	D	CDR3	DNA
TRBV20-1	many	TRBJ1-1	TRBD1	CSATQGAAEDTEAFF	TGCAGTGCTACGCAGGGGGCGGCGGAGGACACTGAAGCTTTCTTT
TRBV5-5	many	TRBJ2-3	NA	CASSLARGDSYTDTQYF	TGTGCCAGCAGCTTGGCGCGGGGCGACAGCTACACAGATACGCAGTATTTT
TRBV5-1	NA	TRBJ2-5	NA	CASSLAGVIQETQYF	TGCGCCAGCAGCTTGGCGGGGGTGATCCAAGAGACCCAGTACTTC
TRBV18	many	TRBJ2-5	NA	CASSQGHQETQYF	TGTGCCAGCTCACAGGGGCACCAAGAGACCCAGTACTTC
TRBV27	few	TRBJ2-7	TRBD1	CASSLTYRDRYPNEQYF	TGTGCCAGCAGTTTAACATACCGGGACAGATATCCCAACGAGCAGTACTTC
TRBV5-1	many	TRBJ2-1	TRBD2	CASSLETSGGQFF	TGCGCCAGCAGCTTGGAGACTAGCGGGGGGCAGTTCTTC
TRBV18	few	TRBJ2-7	NA	CASSPRTPAYEQYF	TGTGCCAGCTCACCACGTACGCCTGCCTACGAGCAGTACTTC
TRBV6-2/TRBV6-3	many	TRBJ2-1	TRBD2	CASSWLAGGGVDNEQFF	TGTGCCAGCAGTTGGCTAGCGGGGGGGGGCGTCGACAATGAGCAGTTCTTC
TRBV10-3	few	TRBJ2-7	NA	CAISVKRRTASSYEQYF	TGTGCCATCAGTGTGAAGCGCCGGACAGCGAGCTCCTACGAGCAGTACTTC
TRBV20-1	NA	TRBJ2-2	NA	CSARADGGTGELFF	TGCAGTGCTAGAGCGGATGGGGGCACCGGGGAGCTGTTTTTT
TRBV5-1	few	TRBJ2-5	TRBD1	CASSGGTGFVETQYF	TGCGCCAGCAGCGGCGGGACAGGGTTTGTTGAGACCCAGTACTTC
TRBV6-5	few	TRBJ1-5	NA	CASSYALQGAQPQHF	TGTGCCAGCAGTTACGCCTTACAGGGAGCTCAGCCCCAGCATTTT
TRBV20-1	many	TRBJ1-1	NA	CSARVGLNTEAFF	TGCAGTGCTAGAGTAGGGCTGAACACTGAAGCTTTCTTT
TRBV5-1	NA	TRBJ2-1	NA	CASSLLGLVGEQFF	TGCGCCAGCAGCTTGTTGGGTTTAGTCGGTGAGCAGTTCTTC
TRBV20-1	NA	TRBJ2-6	TRBD2	CSATPRGRGGPGANVLTF	TGCAGTGCCACCCCTCGGGGGCGGGGGGGCCCTGGGGCCAACGTCCTGACTTTC
TRBV18	many	TRBJ1-1	NA	CASSKGTNTEAFF	TGTGCCAGCTCAAAGGGGACGAACACTGAAGCTTTCTTT
TRBV2	NA	TRBJ2-2	NA	CASSPPEGGPNTGELFF	TGTGCCAGCTCACCACCGGAGGGGGGCCCGAACACCGGGGAGCTGTTTTTT
TRBV28	NA	TRBJ2-7	NA	CASSLAGQPPYEQYF	TGTGCCAGCAGTTTAGCGGGACAACCGCCCTACGAGCAGTACTTC
TRBV7-2	many	TRBJ2-1	TRBD2	CASSLFWSRLAGGRNEQFF	TGTGCCAGCAGCTTATTTTGGAGTCGACTAGCGGGGGGGAGGAATGAGCAGTTCTTC
TRBV28	many	TRBJ2-1	TRBD1	CASIMDRASYNEQFF	TGTGCCAGCATCATGGACAGGGCCTCCTACAATGAGCAGTTCTTC
TRBV9	many	TRBJ2-3	NA	CASSLRGTNTDTQYF	TGTGCCAGCAGCCTTAGGGGGACCAACACAGATACGCAGTATTTT
TRBV12-3/TRBV12-4	many	TRBJ2-5	NA	CASSLRGQPGKETQYF	TGTGCCAGCAGTTTACGTGGACAACCGGGGAAAGAGACCCAGTACTTC
TRBV28	few	TRBJ1-2	TRBD1	CASSWTGARIYGYTF	TGTGCCAGCAGTTGGACAGGGGCTCGTATCTATGGCTACACCTTC
TRBV5-1	NA	TRBJ2-2	TRBD2	CASSTTSGGSGELFF	TGCGCCAGCAGCACGACTAGCGGGGGGTCCGGGGAGCTGTTTTTT
TRBV5-1	few	TRBJ2-7	TRBD2	CASSPQTSGGYEQYF	TGCGCCAGCAGCCCACAGACTAGCGGGGGATACGAGCAGTACTTC